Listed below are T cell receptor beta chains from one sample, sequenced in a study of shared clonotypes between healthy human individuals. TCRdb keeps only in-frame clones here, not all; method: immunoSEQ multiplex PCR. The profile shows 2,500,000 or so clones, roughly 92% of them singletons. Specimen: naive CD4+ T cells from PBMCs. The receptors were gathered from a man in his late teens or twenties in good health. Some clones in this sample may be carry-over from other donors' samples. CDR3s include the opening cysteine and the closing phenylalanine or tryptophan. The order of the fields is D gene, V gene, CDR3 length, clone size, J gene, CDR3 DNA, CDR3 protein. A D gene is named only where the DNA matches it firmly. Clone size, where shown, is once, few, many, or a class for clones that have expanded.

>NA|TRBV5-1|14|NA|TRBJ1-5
TGCGCCAGCAGCCCTTCGAGCGCCAATCAGCCCCAGCATTTT
CASSPSSANQPQHF
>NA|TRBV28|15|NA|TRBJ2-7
TGTGCCAGCAGTCCGTCGGGTCGGGGGTCCTACGAGCAGTACTTC
CASSPSGRGSYEQYF
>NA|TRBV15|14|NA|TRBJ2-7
TGTGCCACCAGCAGAGGGGACTCGGGTGGGGTGCAGTACTTC
CATSRGDSGGVQYF
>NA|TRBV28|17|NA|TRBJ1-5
TGTGCCAGCAGCCCTGACAGCTTAGGGAGTCGACATCAGCCCCAGCATTTT
CASSPDSLGSRHQPQHF
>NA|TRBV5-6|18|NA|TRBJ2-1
TGTGCCAGCAGCCCATTCGGAAGGAGAGGGGGGTCCTACAATGAGCAGTTCTTC
CASSPFGRRGGSYNEQFF
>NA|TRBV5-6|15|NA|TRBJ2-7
TGTGCCAGCAGCTTAAAGGGTAAAGTTCCCTACGAGCAGTACTTC
CASSLKGKVPYEQYF
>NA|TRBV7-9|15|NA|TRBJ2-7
TGTGCCAGCAGCTTAATGGGGATCCCCTCCTACGAGCAGTACTTC
CASSLMGIPSYEQYF
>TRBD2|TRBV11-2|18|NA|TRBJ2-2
TGTGCCAGCAGCTTACGGGGAGCGGGAGGGCCGAACACCGGGGAGCTGTTTTTT
CASSLRGAGGPNTGELFF
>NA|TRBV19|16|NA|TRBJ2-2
TGTGCCAGTAGTATACTAGTCCAGGAGAACACCGGGGAGCTGTTTTTT
CASSILVQENTGELFF
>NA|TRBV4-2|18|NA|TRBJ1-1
TGTGCCAGCAGCCAAGAATGGGGTGGAGTTCAAATGAACACTGAAGCTTTCTTT
CASSQEWGGVQMNTEAFF
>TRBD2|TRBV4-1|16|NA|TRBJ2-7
TGCGCCAGCAGCCCCTTGACTAGCGGGGGGTCCTACGAGCAGTACTTC
CASSPLTSGGSYEQYF
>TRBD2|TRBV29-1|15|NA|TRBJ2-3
TGCAGCGCCACCGGTCCTAGCGGACGCACAGATACGCAGTATTTT
CSATGPSGRTDTQYF
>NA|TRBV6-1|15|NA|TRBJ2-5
TGTGCCAGCAGTGAAGTGGCTATAGGGCCGGGGACCCAGTACTTC
CASSEVAIGPGTQYF
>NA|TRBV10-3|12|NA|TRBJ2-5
TGTGCCATCAGTGAGGCGTTAGAGACCCAGTACTTC
CAISEALETQYF
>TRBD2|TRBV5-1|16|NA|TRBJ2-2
TGCGCCAGCAGCCTGGGAGGGCGGGGGAACACCGGGGAGCTGTTTTTT
CASSLGGRGNTGELFF
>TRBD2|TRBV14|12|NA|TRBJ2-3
TGTGCCAGCAGCCCGACGGGAGGTACGCAGTATTTT
CASSPTGGTQYF
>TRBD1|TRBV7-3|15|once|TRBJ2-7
TGTGCCAGCAGCTCGGCCGGGACAGGGGGCTACGAGCAGTACTTC
CASSSAGTGGYEQYF
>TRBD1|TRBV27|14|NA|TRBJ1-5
TGTGCCAGCCGCCCAACAGGGGACAATCAGCCCCAGCATTTT
CASRPTGDNQPQHF
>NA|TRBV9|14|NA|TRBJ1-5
TGTGCCAGCAGCGTGGACAGCCTCAATCAGCCCCAGCATTTT
CASSVDSLNQPQHF
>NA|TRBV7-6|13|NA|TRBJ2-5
TGTGCCAGCAGCTTAGTGGTCCGGGAGACCCAGTACTTC
CASSLVVRETQYF
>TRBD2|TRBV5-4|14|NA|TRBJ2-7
TGTGCCAGCAGCTTGACTAGCGGGCTGGGGGAGCAGTACTTC
CASSLTSGLGEQYF
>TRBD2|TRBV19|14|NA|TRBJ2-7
TGTGCCACTTCGGGGCTAGCGGGAGCCTACGAGCAGTACTTC
CATSGLAGAYEQYF
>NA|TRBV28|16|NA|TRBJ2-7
TGTGCCAGCAGCTCCCTTGGACAGCAATCCTCCTACGAGCAGTACTTC
CASSSLGQQSSYEQYF
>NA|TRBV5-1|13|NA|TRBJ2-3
TGCGCCAGCAGCTCCCAGGGATGGGATACGCAGTATTTT
CASSSQGWDTQYF
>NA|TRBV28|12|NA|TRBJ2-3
TGTGCCAGCAGTTCTCTAGGGGGTACGCAGTATTTT
CASSSLGGTQYF
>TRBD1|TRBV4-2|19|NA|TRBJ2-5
TGTGCCAGCAGCAAGGGCGGGGGACAGGGGGCCCGGCTCGGGGAGACCCAGTACTTC
CASSKGGGQGARLGETQYF
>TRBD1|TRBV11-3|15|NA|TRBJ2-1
TGTGCCAGCAGTCCCAGGGGGCTCTCCTACAATGAGCAGTTCTTC
CASSPRGLSYNEQFF
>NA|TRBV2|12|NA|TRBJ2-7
TGTGCCAGCAGGTCGGGCGGGTACGAGCAGTACTTC
CASRSGGYEQYF
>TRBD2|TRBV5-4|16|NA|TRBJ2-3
TGTGCCAGCAGCCCGGAGCGGGAGCCCTCGACAGATACGCAGTATTTT
CASSPEREPSTDTQYF
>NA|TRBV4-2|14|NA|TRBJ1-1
TGTGCCAGCAGCCAAGCGGCAGTGGACACTGAAGCTTTCTTT
CASSQAAVDTEAFF
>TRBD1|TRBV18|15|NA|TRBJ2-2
TGTGCCAGCTCACCCGCAGGGGGCAACACCGGGGAGCTGTTTTTT
CASSPAGGNTGELFF
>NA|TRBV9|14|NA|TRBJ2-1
TGTGCCAGCAGCGTAGCCCCCATTTACAATGAGCAGTTCTTC
CASSVAPIYNEQFF
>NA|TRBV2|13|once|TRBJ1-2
TGTGCCAGCAGTGAAGGGCCCGCTTATGGCTACACCTTC
CASSEGPAYGYTF
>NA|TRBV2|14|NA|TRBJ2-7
TGTGCCAGCATGTCAGAGAGCGGAACAGACGAGCAGTACTTC
CASMSESGTDEQYF
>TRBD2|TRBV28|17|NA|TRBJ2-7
TGTGCCAGCAGTTTAGGAGTGGGAGGGATCCCCTCCTACGAGCAGTACTTC
CASSLGVGGIPSYEQYF
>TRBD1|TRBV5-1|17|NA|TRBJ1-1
TGCGCCAGCAGCCCAGGACAGGGGGTTTCTTCGGACACTGAAGCTTTCTTT
CASSPGQGVSSDTEAFF
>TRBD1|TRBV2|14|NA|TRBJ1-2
TGTGCCAGCAGCCGGGACAGGGGTACCTATGGCTACACCTTC
CASSRDRGTYGYTF
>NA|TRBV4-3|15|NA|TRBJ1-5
TGCGCCAGCAGCCAAGATAGGTCAGGGGATCAGCCCCAGCATTTT
CASSQDRSGDQPQHF
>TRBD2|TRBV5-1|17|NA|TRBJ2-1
TGCGCCAGCAGCGACTTGGGCGGACTAGCGGGAATTCATGAGCAGTTCTTC
CASSDLGGLAGIHEQFF
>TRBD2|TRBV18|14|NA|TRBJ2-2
TGTGCCAGCCGTAGCGGGAGTGGAGCCGGGGAGCTGTTTTTT
CASRSGSGAGELFF
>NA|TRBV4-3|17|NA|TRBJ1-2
TGCGCCAGCAGCCAGCTAACCGGGGCTCAACTGAACTATGGCTACACCTTC
CASSQLTGAQLNYGYTF